This TCR beta chain emerged from a study of human T cells and chemical hapten exposure. This clonotype was counted between two and nine times. Trimming removed 5 bases at V and 5 bases at J, with 11 bases between. The length of the CDR3 is 14 residues. Germline assignment: CDR1 SGHRS and CDR2 YFSETQ. Time point reported: patch test 1, 2 weeks after DPC sensitization. Treatment here: therapeutic diphenylcyclopropenone sensitization with weekly scalp DPC. Unique molecular identifiers were linked by the library to individual cDNA molecules. TCRdb used MiXCR to reprocess the RACE reads, holding one entry per CDR3 protein. This sample carries roughly 180,000 distinct CDR3 sequences, 20% to 25% of them seen once, and the ten largest clones take under 7%.

The TCR sequence derives from a woman aged 45-65 years with alopecia areata. Some clones in this sample may be carry-over from other donors' samples. The source was whole blood, collected in connection with sensitization to the hapten diphenylcyclopropenone (DPC). V usage is TRBV5-1 and J usage is TRBJ1-6; D may be TRBD1 (5 bases). CDR3 nucleotides: TGCGCCAGCAGACCCCTCAGGGATAATTCACCCCTCCACTTT. This codes for CASRPLRDNSPLHF. Combining the CDR3 with reference TRBV5-1 and TRBJ1-6 gives the whole variable domain KAGVTQTPRYLIKTRGQQVTLSCSPISGHRSVSWYQQTPGQGLQFLFEYFSETQRNKGNFPGRFSGRQFSNSRSEMNVSTLELGDSALYLCASRPLRDNSPLHFGNGTRLTVT.